The T cell receptor (beta chain) described here comes from a study of blood T cell repertoires in COVID-19. At the level of the study: Sites across the United States, Italy and Spain contributed samples from acute and convalescent COVID-19.

Method: immunoSEQ multiplex PCR; TCRdb's copy keeps in-frame clones and lacks some. This sample carries around 400,000 clones, more than 70% of them seen once, and the ten largest clones take 2.3%. Germline CDR1 and CDR2: MDHEN and SYDVKM. Trimming pared 2 bases from V and 4 bases from J, leaving 14 bases between. The CDR3 sequence is 15 residues long. The rearrangement joins TRBV28 to TRBJ1-2; no clear D. Sequencing was carried out using peripheral blood. The clonotype was recovered from a woman in her sixties or seventies with COVID-19, enrolled during active disease. The CDR3 reads CASSLGRDRAYGYTF. CDR3 in DNA: TGTGCCAGCAGTTTAGGGAGGGATCGAGCCTATGGCTACACCTTC.